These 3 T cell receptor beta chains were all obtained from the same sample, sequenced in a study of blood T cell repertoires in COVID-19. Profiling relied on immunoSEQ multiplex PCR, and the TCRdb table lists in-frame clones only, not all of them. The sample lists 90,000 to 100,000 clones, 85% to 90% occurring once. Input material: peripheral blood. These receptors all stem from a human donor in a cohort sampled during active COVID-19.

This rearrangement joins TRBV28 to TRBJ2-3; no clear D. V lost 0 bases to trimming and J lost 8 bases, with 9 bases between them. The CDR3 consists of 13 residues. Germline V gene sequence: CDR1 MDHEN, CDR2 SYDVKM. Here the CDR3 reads CASSLWGIVTQYF. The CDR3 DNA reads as TGTGCCAGCAGTTTATGGGGCATCGTTACGCAGTATTTT.

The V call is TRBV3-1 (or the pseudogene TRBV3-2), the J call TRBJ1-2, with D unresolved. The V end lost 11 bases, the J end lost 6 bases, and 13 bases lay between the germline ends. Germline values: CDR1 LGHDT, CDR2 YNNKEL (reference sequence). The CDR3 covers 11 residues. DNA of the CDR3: TGTGCCTTTCTGGGGAGGGATGGCTACACCTTC. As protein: CAFLGRDGYTF.

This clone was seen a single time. The CDR3 DNA sequence: TGCGCCAGCAGCCAAGAACCGGGACAGGGGTTCGTAGGCTACACCTTC. Protein: CASSQEPGQGFVGYTF. This chain connects TRBV4-1 to TRBJ1-2; the match to TRBD1 covers 10 bases. The germline V gene has CDR1 MGHRA and CDR2 YSYEKL. V lost 0 bases, J lost 8 bases, and 9 bases stayed unmatched. This CDR3 comprises 16 residues.